Listed here are 21 T cell receptor beta chains from one sample, sequenced in a study of early T cells in non-severe SARS-CoV-2 infection. TCRdb redid the calling of the 5' RACE reads with MiXCR, one entry per CDR3 protein. The sample lists about 110,000 distinct CDR3 sequences, more than 9.5% occurring once. The sequencing sample was made of whole blood. These receptors originate from an adult who was a healthcare worker with PCR-confirmed SARS-CoV-2 infection or an uninfected control (not recorded which).

This clonotype was picked up many times. The chain links TRBV28 to TRBJ2-7; possible D gene TRBD1, 5 bases. Trimming removed 6 bases at V and 0 bases at J, with 15 bases between. The germline CDR1 and CDR2 sequences are MDHEN and SYDVKM. CDR3 length: 15 residues. The CDR3 DNA reads as TGTGCCAGCAGCCTCGCAATGACAGTCTCCTACGAGCAGTACTTC. The encoded protein is CASSLAMTVSYEQYF.

This chain uses TRBV7-6 with TRBJ2-7, with 7 bases aligning to TRBD2. With V trimmed by 1 base and J by 7 bases, 13 bases remained unmatched. Germline-derived CDR1 and CDR2 are SGHVS and FNYEAQ. The CDR3 length is 16 residues. In DNA form, the CDR3 reads TGTGCCAGCAGCTTAGAGGGAGGGACTTTCCTGCGTGAGCAGTACTTC. Translation gives CASSLEGGTFLREQYF.

Remarks on this clonotype: A single base separates this from a much larger clone, so it may be a read error. The chain recombines TRBV30 with TRBJ1-2; D is perhaps TRBD1 (5 bases). Germline V gives CDR1 GTSNPN, CDR2 SVGIG (reference sequence). The CDR3 extends over 13 amino acids. This chain's CDR3 is CARRGVDSDGYTF. The CDR3 nucleotides read TGTGCCCGGAGGGGCGTTGACTCGGATGGCTACACCTTC.

This clonotype was seen a few times. The gene calls are TRBV12-3 or TRBV12-4 and TRBJ2-7, with 7 bases lining up with TRBD2. V gave up 8 bases and J gave up 3 bases; unmatched junction bases: 7. CDR3 length equals 13 residues. The CDR3 nucleotides are TGTGCCAGCGCGAAGCGCGGGGGCTACGAGCAGTACTTC. Translation: CASAKRGGYEQYF.

The table lists this clonotype with many counts. The CDR3 loop reads CASSLALAGTYEQYF. The CDR3 region has the DNA TGTGCCAGCAGCTTAGCGCTAGCGGGTACCTACGAGCAGTACTTC. The chain carries TRBV11-2 and TRBJ2-7; 8 bases align to TRBD2. The trim removed 1 base at V and 2 bases at J, leaving 4 bases unmatched. From germline, CDR1 is SGHAT and CDR2 FQNNGV. CDR3 length equals 15 residues.

This clonotype was recorded many times. V is TRBV5-4 and J is TRBJ2-7; TRBD2 is a possible D gene (6 bases). CDR3 size: 16 residues. The germline V and J ends were trimmed by 5 bases and 3 bases, with 21 bases remaining between them. Germline CDR1 is SGHNT and CDR2 is YYREEE (reference sequence). CDR3 sequence: CASSPAGVGALYEQYF. The CDR3 DNA is TGTGCCAGCAGTCCAGCGGGTGTCGGGGCGCTCTACGAGCAGTACTTC.

V usage is TRBV6-2 or TRBV6-3 and J usage is TRBJ2-7; D might be TRBD1 or TRBD2, each matching 6 bases. The CDR3 is 12 residues long. The V end was cut by 6 bases, the J end by 9 bases, with 15 bases between. Germline V gives CDR1 MNHEY, CDR2 SVGEGT. DNA for the CDR3: TGTGCCAGCAGCCCTGGAGGGGGTCCGCAGTACTTC. Its protein product is CASSPGGGPQYF.

The sample holds many counts of this clonotype. The V call is TRBV12-3 or TRBV12-4, the J call TRBJ2-7, with a tentative D call TRBD1 (6 bases). This CDR3 comprises 14 residues. V shed 3 bases and J shed 2 bases, with 11 bases lying between them. DNA for the CDR3: TGTGCCAGCAGTTTCAACAGGGCCCCCTACGAGCAGTACTTC. Translated: CASSFNRAPYEQYF.

This chain links TRBV20-1 with TRBJ2-7; D unclear. The CDR3 spans 11 residues. From germline, CDR1 is DFQATT and CDR2 SNEGSKA (reference sequence). Trimming removed 5 bases from V and 6 bases from J, with 11 bases in between. The CDR3 sequence is CSAEEMPEQYF. The CDR3 DNA is TGCAGTGCTGAGGAGATGCCCGAGCAGTACTTC.

This clonotype has at least ten counts. The chain has TRBV29-1 and TRBJ1-1, with 8 bases identical to TRBD1. This CDR3 has 13 amino acids. After removal of 3 bases from V and 7 bases from J, the junction contained 7 bases not matched to a gene. CDR1 is SQVTM, CDR2 ANQGSEA, per germline. CDR3 bases: TGCAGCGTTGATCAGGGGGCGTTTGATGAAGCTTTCTTT. It specifies CSVDQGAFDEAFF.

V gene TRBV4-3 combines with J gene TRBJ2-1; 7 bases are shared with TRBD2. Germline lookup yields CDR1 LGHNA and CDR2 YSLEER. The CDR3 extends over 14 amino acids. Trimming removed 0 bases from V and 9 bases from J; junction bases left unmatched: 5. CDR3 nucleotides: TGCGCCAGCAGCCAAGAGGCGGGAGTAGGTGAGCAGTTCTTC. The encoded protein is CASSQEAGVGEQFF.

This chain connects TRBV10-2 to TRBJ1-5; a weak D match, TRBD1 (6 bases). The V and J ends lost 7 bases and 6 bases respectively, with 19 bases between them. Germline CDR1 and CDR2: WSHSY and SAAADI. The length of the CDR3 is 15 residues. CDR3 amino acids: CASTSEDLGGQPQHF. As DNA, the CDR3 is TGCGCCAGCACTTCGGAGGACTTAGGGGGTCAGCCCCAGCATTTT.

This clonotype appeared many times. The chain joins TRBV13 to TRBJ2-7; D remains unclear. CDR1 is PRHDT and CDR2 is FYEKMQ in the germline V gene (reference sequence). Trimming stripped 5 bases from V and 3 bases from J, with 14 bases between. The CDR3 spans 14 residues. The CDR3 loop reads CASSLRTTVYEQYF. The CDR3 nucleotides are TGTGCCAGCAGCCTCAGAACTACGGTCTACGAGCAGTACTTC.

In this sample, this clonotype turned up a few times. The chain is built from TRBV30 and TRBJ2-1, with TRBD2 as a possible D gene (5 bases). This CDR3 region has 15 residues. The ends were cut back, 4 bases at V and 12 bases at J, with 25 bases in the middle. The germline V gene has CDR1 GTSNPN and CDR2 SVGIG (reference sequence). This CDR3 is CAWKGGVAGEGVQFF. DNA for the CDR3: TGTGCCTGGAAAGGTGGGGTAGCCGGCGAGGGAGTGCAGTTCTTC.

The chain recombines TRBV29-1 with TRBJ2-1; 10 positions match TRBD2. Germline CDR1 and CDR2: SQVTM and ANQGSEA. The CDR3 covers 13 residues. The ends lost 7 bases at V and 14 bases at J; junction bases unmatched: 14. CDR3 in DNA: TGCAGCGCCGGGGGGCTAGCGGGAGAGGCGAAGTTCTTC. It translates to CSAGGLAGEAKFF.

This chain links TRBV30 with TRBJ2-1; TRBD2 matches 7 bases. The CDR3 length is 13 residues. The germline CDR1 and CDR2 sequences are GTSNPN and SVGIG (reference sequence). V lost 2 bases, J lost 6 bases, and 4 bases stayed unmatched. CDR3 sequence (DNA): TGTGCCTGGAGTCCAGCGGGGCCCAATGAGCAGTTCTTC. Translating gives CAWSPAGPNEQFF.

The V and J genes are TRBV5-4 and TRBJ1-1, with D unresolved. The germline V gene encodes CDR1 SGHNT and CDR2 YYREEE (reference sequence). Deletions cut 2 bases from V and 0 bases from J, with 8 bases between. CDR3 length: 14 residues. In DNA form, the CDR3 reads TGTGCCAGCAGCTTCGACCGTCTGAACACTGAAGCTTTCTTT. Protein product: CASSFDRLNTEAFF. The whole variable domain, filled in from reference TRBV5-4 and TRBJ1-1, reads ETGVTQSPTHLIKTRGQQVTLRCSSQSGHNTVSWYQQALGQGPQFIFQYYREEENGRGNFPPRFSGLQFPNYSSELNVNALELDDSALYLCASSFDRLNTEAFFGQGTRLTVV.

The chain is built from TRBV4-1 and TRBJ2-7; D perhaps matches TRBD1 (5 bases). V lost 0 bases, J lost 9 bases, and 21 bases lay in between. The germline V gene encodes CDR1 MGHRA and CDR2 YSYEKL. CDR3 length equals 16 residues. The chain's CDR3 is CASSQEPTPGYSMQYF. The CDR3 nucleotides read TGCGCCAGCAGCCAAGAGCCAACCCCAGGGTACTCCATGCAGTACTTC.

J is TRBJ1-1 and V is TRBV7-2; D unclear. Per the germline V gene, CDR1 is SGHTA and CDR2 is FQGNSA. Deletions cut 3 bases from V and 3 bases from J, with 5 bases between. The CDR3 contains 12 residues. CDR3 coding DNA: TGTGCCAGCAGCTTTGTGTACACTGAAGCTTTCTTT. Its protein product is CASSFVYTEAFF. Full variable domain (rest looked up from reference TRBV7-2 and TRBJ1-1): GAGVSQSPSNKVTEKGKDVELRCDPISGHTALYWYRQSLGQGLEFLIYFQGNSAPDKSGLPSDRFSAERTGGSVSTLTIQRTQQEDSAVYLCASSFVYTEAFFGQGTRLTVV.

This chain links TRBV3-1 with TRBJ2-7; 12 bases fit TRBD2. Per germline, CDR1 LGHDT and CDR2 YNNKEL (reference sequence). V gave up 3 bases and J gave up 6 bases; unmatched junction bases: 6. This CDR3 is built from 15 residues. The CDR3 sequence: CASSQELAGGPEQYF. In DNA, the CDR3 is TGTGCCAGCAGCCAGGAACTAGCGGGAGGTCCCGAGCAGTACTTC.

The CDR3 sequence is CASRDRGRSGEKLFF. The CDR3 DNA sequence: TGTGCCAGCCGGGACAGAGGTCGTTCCGGGGAAAAACTGTTTTTT. The chain has TRBV2 and TRBJ1-4; TRBD1 matches 7 bases. This CDR3 has 15 residues. The germline CDR1 and CDR2 sequences are SNHLY and FYNNEI. J was trimmed by 8 bases and V by 8 bases; bases with no gene match: 14.